Included here is one T cell receptor (beta chain) sequence, with context. The sample is drawn from a study of OX40 agonist ivuxolimab in advanced cancers. Generated by immunoSEQ multiplex PCR, the TCRdb table keeps only in-frame clones and is missing some. The sample contains fewer than 25,000 clones, around two thirds of which appear only once. The receptor's source is an adult with an advanced solid tumor such as melanoma, head and neck, liver or kidney cancer. The material was CD4+ or CD8+ T cells sorted from blood, obtained in a trial of the OX40 agonist ivuxolimab.

The CDR3 nucleotides read TGTGCCAGCACCATACCAGGAGTCCACGGAAACACCATATATTTT. This translates into CASTIPGVHGNTIYF. The chain uses TRBV28 and TRBJ1-3; no definite D call. Germline loops: CDR1 MDHEN, CDR2 SYDVKM. This CDR3 contains 15 residues. Deletions cut 7 bases from V and 4 bases from J, with 17 bases between.